This entry describes one T cell receptor (beta chain). This entry is derived from a study of shared clonotypes between healthy human individuals. Naive CD8 cells were CD45RO-negative, positively selected for CCR7, excluding terminally differentiated effector memory CD45RA+ cells. Every contributor of samples was a Caucasian grown-up residing in Nashville, Tennessee. Measured with immunoSEQ multiplex PCR; TCRdb has only the in-frame clones, and not every one. The profile shows millions of clones, approximately 94% of them singletons. V was clipped by 4 bases and J by 2 bases; unmatched bases: 5. CDR1 LGHNA and CDR2 YSLEER come from the germline V gene. The CDR3 sequence is 15 residues long.

The V gene is TRBV4-3, the J gene TRBJ2-7, with 10 bases that match TRBD2. This receptor was identified in a man aged 18 to 29 in good health. The sequenced material came from naive CD8+ T cells sorted from blood. The CDR3 sequence is CASSPRTSGPYEQYF. The CDR3 nucleotides are TGCGCCAGCAGCCCACGGACTAGCGGTCCCTACGAGCAGTACTTC.